The source of this T cell receptor beta chain is a study of T cells in Graves' hyperthyroidism and ophthalmopathy. V trimming: 9 bases; J trimming: 15 bases; junction bases outside the gene matches: 16. CDR1 is SNHLY and CDR2 is FYNNEI in the germline V gene. This CDR3 has 13 amino acids. TCR beta CDR3 region amplification was performed from RNA transcripts. First-round RT-PCR with HTBI primers amplified the TCR CDR3 region. One entry per CDR3 protein, called by TCRdb with MiXCR from the multiplex PCR reads. The sample holds about 300,000 distinct CDR3 sequences, about an eighth seen once. The TCR was taken from a woman aged 25 to 39 with Graves' hyperthyroidism that later progressed to Graves' ophthalmopathy. This chain connects TRBV2 to TRBJ2-1; 8 nucleotides line up with TRBD1. Specimen: blood. CDR3 protein: CASSGVQGVGRFF. CDR3 DNA sequence: TGTGCCAGTTCGGGAGTACAGGGGGTTGGTAGGTTCTTC. The full variable domain, its missing parts supplied by reference TRBV2 and TRBJ2-1, is EPEVTQTPSHQVTQMGQEVILRCVPISNHLYFYWYRQILGQKVEFLVSFYNNEISEKSEIFDDQFSVERPDGSNFTLKIRSTKLEDSAMYFCASSGVQGVGRFFGPGTRLTVL.